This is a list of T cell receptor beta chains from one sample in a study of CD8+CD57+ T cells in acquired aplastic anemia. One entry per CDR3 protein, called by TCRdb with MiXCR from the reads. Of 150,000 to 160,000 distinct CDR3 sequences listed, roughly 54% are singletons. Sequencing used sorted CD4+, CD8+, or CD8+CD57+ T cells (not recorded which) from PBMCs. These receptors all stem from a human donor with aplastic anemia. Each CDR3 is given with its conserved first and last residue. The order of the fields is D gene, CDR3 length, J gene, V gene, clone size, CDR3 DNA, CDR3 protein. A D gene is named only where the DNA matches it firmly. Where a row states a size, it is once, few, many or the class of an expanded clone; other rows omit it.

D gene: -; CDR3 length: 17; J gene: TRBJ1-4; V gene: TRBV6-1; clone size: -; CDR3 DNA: TGTGCCAGCAGCCGCCATCTCCAGGACACGGGGCGTGAAAAACTGTTTTTT; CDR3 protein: CASSRHLQDTGREKLFF
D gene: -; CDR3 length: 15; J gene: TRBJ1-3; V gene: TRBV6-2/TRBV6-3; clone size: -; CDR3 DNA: TGTGCCAGCAGTTATGGTGGAAGCTCTGGAAACACCATATATTTT; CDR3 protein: CASSYGGSSGNTIYF
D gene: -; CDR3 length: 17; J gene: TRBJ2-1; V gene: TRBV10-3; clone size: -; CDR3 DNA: TGTGCCGGCAGTTACTCTGGCGGGGGCAGCTCCTACAATGAGCAGTTCTTC; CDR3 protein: CAGSYSGGGSSYNEQFF
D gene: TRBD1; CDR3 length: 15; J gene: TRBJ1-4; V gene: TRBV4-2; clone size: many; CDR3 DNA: TGTGCCAGCAGCCAAGAGACAGGGGTGGTTGAAAAACTGTTTTTT; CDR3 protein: CASSQETGVVEKLFF
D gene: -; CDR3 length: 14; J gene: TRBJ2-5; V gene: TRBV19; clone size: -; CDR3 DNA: TGTGCCAGTAGACTTAGAGGGGCCGGTGAGACCCAGTACTTC; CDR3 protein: CASRLRGAGETQYF
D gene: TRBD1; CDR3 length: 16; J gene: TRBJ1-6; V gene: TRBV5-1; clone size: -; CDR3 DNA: TGCGCCAGCAGCGCGAAAGACAGGGGGACTCATTCACCCCTCCACTTT; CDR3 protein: CASSAKDRGTHSPLHF
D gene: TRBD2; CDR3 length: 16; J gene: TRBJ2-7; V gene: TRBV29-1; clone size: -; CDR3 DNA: TGCAGCGTCGGGCATAGAGCAGCGGGGGCGAGGAACGAGCAGTACTTC; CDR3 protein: CSVGHRAAGARNEQYF
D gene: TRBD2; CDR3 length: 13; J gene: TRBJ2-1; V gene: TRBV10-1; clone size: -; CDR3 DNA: TGCGCCACCGCGGGAACGGCGGGAGGCGAGCAGTTCTTC; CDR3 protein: CATAGTAGGEQFF
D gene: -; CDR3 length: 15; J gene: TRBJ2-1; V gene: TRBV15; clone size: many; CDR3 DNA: TGTGCCACCAGCAGAGCTAGAGAGGCCTACAATGAGCAGTTCTTC; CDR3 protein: CATSRAREAYNEQFF
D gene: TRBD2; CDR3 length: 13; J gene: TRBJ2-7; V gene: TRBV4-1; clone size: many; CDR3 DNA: TGCGCCAGCAGCGGCAGCGGGGCCTACGAGCAGTACTTC; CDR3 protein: CASSGSGAYEQYF
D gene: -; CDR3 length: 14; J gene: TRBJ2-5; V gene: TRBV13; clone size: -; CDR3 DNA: TGTGCCAGCAGCTTAGGTGTTAGGGACGACACCCAGTACTTC; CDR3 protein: CASSLGVRDDTQYF
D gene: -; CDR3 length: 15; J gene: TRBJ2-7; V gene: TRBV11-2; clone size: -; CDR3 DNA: TGTGCCAGCAGCCGGAGGTTGTGGGGGGCCTACGAGCAGTACTTC; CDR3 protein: CASSRRLWGAYEQYF
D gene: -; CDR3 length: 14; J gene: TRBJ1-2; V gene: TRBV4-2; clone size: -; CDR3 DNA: TGTGCCAACAGCCAAGCGCCAGGAACCAGGGGCTACACCTTC; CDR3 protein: CANSQAPGTRGYTF
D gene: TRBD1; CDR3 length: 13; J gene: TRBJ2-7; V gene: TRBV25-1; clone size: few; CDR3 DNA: TGTGCCAGCGCTAGACAGGGATCCTACGAGCAGTACTTC; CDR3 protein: CASARQGSYEQYF
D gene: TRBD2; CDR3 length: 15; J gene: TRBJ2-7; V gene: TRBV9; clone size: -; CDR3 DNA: TGTGCCAGCAGCGTAGTAGGTGGGAGGGCGGACGAGCAGTACTTC; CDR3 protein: CASSVVGGRADEQYF
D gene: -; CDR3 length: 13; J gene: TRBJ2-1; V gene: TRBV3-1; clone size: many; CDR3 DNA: TGTGCCAGCAGCCAAGACCCAGGTCGAGGGCAGTTCTTC; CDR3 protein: CASSQDPGRGQFF
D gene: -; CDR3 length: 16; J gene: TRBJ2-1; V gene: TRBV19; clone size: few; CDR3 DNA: TGTGCCAGTAGTACCGTTTTTACAGTATCCTACAATGAGCAGTTCTTC; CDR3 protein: CASSTVFTVSYNEQFF
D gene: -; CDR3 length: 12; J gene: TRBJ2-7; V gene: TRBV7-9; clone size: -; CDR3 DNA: TGTGCCAGCAGCTTTAGGATCTACGAGCAGTACTTC; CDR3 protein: CASSFRIYEQYF
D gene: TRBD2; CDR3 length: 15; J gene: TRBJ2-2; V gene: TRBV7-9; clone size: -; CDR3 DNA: TGTGCCAGCAGCTTGGCGGGGGGGCCGACCGGGGAGCTGTTTTTT; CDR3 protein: CASSLAGGPTGELFF
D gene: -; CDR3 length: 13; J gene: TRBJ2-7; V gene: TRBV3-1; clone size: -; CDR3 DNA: TGTGCCACAAGCCACGACGTAACCTACGAGCAGTACTTC; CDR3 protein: CATSHDVTYEQYF
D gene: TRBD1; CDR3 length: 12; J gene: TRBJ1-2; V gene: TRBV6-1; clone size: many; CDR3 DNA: TGTGCCAGCACGGGGGACAGCTATGGCTACACCTTC; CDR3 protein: CASTGDSYGYTF
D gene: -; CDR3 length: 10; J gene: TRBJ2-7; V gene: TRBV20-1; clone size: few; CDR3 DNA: TGCAGTGCTCTGCAAACGGAGCAGTACTTC; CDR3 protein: CSALQTEQYF